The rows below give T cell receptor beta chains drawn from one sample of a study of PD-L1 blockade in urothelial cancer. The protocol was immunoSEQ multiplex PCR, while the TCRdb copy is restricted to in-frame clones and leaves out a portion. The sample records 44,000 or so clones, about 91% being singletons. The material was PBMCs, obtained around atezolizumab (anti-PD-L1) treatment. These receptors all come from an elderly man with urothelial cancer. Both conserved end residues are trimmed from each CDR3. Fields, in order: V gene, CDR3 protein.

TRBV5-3 ATQTGLNTEAF
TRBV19 ASTTEEDCEQY
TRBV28 ASSLAASGGTEAF
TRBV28 ASSLAGVHEQY
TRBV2 ASILDSTSGNTIY
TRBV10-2 ASSDTTTTQY
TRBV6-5 ASSYSLAGLYEQY
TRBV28 ASSFYRDRGPEQY
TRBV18 ASSQGVGTLAF
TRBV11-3 ASSSRRLATSADEQF
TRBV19 ASSIAGSPYSYEQY
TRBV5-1 ASSLGQGSSSYNEQF
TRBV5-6 ASSLVMGGVTDTQY
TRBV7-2 ASSTSPGQGAVGETQY
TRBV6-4 ASSGSSGGYQETQY
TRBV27 ASSLTGKNTEAF
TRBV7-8 ASSSLRTGGSYGYT
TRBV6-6 ASSRGSLSEQY
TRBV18 ASSLDSGILGQETQY
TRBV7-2 ASSPIGLAGGARGAQY
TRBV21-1 ASSKLRNGRLSGELF
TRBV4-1 ASSLPGLAGEFPSYNEQF